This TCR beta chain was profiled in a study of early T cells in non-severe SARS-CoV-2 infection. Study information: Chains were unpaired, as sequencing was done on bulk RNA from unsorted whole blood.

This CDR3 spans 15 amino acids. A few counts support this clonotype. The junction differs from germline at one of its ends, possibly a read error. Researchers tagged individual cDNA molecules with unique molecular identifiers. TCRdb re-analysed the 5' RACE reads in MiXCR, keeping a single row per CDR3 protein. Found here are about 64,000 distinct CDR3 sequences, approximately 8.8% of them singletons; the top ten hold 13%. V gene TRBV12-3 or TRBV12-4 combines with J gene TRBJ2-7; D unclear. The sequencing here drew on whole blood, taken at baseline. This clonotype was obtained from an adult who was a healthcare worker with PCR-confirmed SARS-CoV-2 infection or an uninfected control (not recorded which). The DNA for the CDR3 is TGTGCCAGCAGTATATACAGCGAACTCTCCAACGAGCAGTACTTC. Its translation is CASSIYSELSNEQYF.